Each of the 18 T cell receptor beta chains below was sequenced from the same sample in a study of T cells in Graves' hyperthyroidism and ophthalmopathy. Amplification yielded TCR beta CDR3 regions, with RNA transcripts as the source. RT-PCR in the first round (using the HTBI primer set) targeted the TCR CDR3. From the multiplex PCR reads, TCRdb called clonotypes with MiXCR, one entry per CDR3 protein. The sample yields about 300,000 distinct CDR3 sequences, around 19% seen once. Sequences were obtained from blood. The receptors derive from a man aged 50 or older with Graves' ophthalmopathy.

This clonotype has a count of ten or more. The DNA for the CDR3 is TGTGCCAGCAGGGGGGTTCCTATGAACACTGAAGCTTTCTTT. Encoded protein: CASRGVPMNTEAFF. The chain uses TRBV28 and TRBJ1-1; tentative D call: TRBD1 (5 bases). This CDR3 comprises 14 residues. V was pared by 6 bases and J by 0 bases, with 11 bases between. The germline CDR1 and CDR2 sequences are MDHEN and SYDVKM.

This clonotype was counted ten times or more. This chain connects TRBV6-1 to TRBJ2-7; D perhaps matches TRBD2 (6 bases). The CDR3 is 16 amino acids. Germline V gene sequence: CDR1 MNHNS, CDR2 SASEGT. Between the trimmed V and J ends, which lost 4 bases and 4 bases, there was a span of 20 bases. The CDR3 is CASSAHRGSGRYEQYF. The CDR3 region has the DNA TGTGCCAGCAGTGCCCACCGAGGTAGCGGACGGTACGAGCAGTACTTC.

This clonotype has a handful of counts. The chain has TRBV13 and TRBJ2-7; 7 nucleotides line up with TRBD2. The ends lost 5 bases at V and 7 bases at J; junction bases unmatched: 17. The CDR3 is made up of 16 amino acids. Germline V gene sequence: CDR1 PRHDT, CDR2 FYEKMQ (reference sequence). CDR3 nucleotides: TGTGCCAGCAGCCCCCGGGGGGAGGTGGGAGCGAGAGAGCAGTACTTC. Its translation is CASSPRGEVGAREQYF.

This clonotype was observed at least ten times. J is TRBJ2-5 and V is TRBV28, with 10 positions matching TRBD2. CDR1 and CDR2 (germline): MDHEN, SYDVKM. The V gene end was trimmed by 6 bases and the J gene end by 0 bases; junction bases not matched to a gene: 4. This CDR3 is 15 amino acids long. CDR3 loop: CASSPLAGDQETQYF. The CDR3, as DNA: TGTGCCAGCAGCCCTCTAGCGGGGGACCAAGAGACCCAGTACTTC. Looking up the rest from reference TRBV28 and TRBJ2-5 gives the full variable domain: DVKVTQSSRYLVKRTGEKVFLECVQDMDHENMFWYRQDPGLGLRLIYFSYDVKMKEKGDIPEGYSVSREKKERFSLILESASTNQTSMYLCASSPLAGDQETQYFGPGTRLLVL.

This chain links TRBV6-1 with TRBJ1-5, with D maybe TRBD1 (6 bases). Deletions cut 7 bases from V and 2 bases from J, with 12 bases between. The CDR3 consists of 14 residues. Germline assignment: CDR1 MNHNS and CDR2 SASEGT. The DNA of the CDR3 is TGTGCCAGCAAGGAGGGGGTGGGCAATCAGCCCCAGCATTTT. It specifies CASKEGVGNQPQHF.

The sample holds a few counts of this clonotype. The chain has TRBV19 and TRBJ1-1; D unclear. The CDR3 has 13 residues. V lost 5 bases, J lost 3 bases, and 10 bases lay in between. Per germline, CDR1 LNHDA and CDR2 SQIVND (reference sequence). The DNA of the CDR3 is TGTGCCAGTAGTCGTGCAGTGCACACTGAAGCTTTCTTT. Amino acids: CASSRAVHTEAFF.

This clonotype was observed at least ten times. The genes are TRBV6-1 and TRBJ2-2; unclear D gene. The V gene lost 7 bases and the J gene lost 0 bases, with 9 bases spanning the gap. The CDR3 has 14 residues. The V gene's germline CDR1 is MNHNS and CDR2 SASEGT. The CDR3 reads CASKTEANTGELFF. DNA for the CDR3: TGTGCCAGCAAGACGGAAGCGAACACCGGGGAGCTGTTTTTT.

In this sample, this clonotype turned up a few times. The gene calls are TRBV30 and TRBJ1-3, with 7 bases aligning to TRBD1. CDR3 length: 13 residues. V lost 4 bases to trimming and J lost 0 bases; unmatched junction nucleotides: 0. Germline loops: CDR1 GTSNPN, CDR2 SVGIG (reference sequence). This chain's CDR3 is CAWTGGSGNTIYF. The DNA for the CDR3 is TGTGCCTGGACAGGGGGCTCTGGAAACACCATATATTTT.

This clonotype has a handful of counts. The J gene is TRBJ2-2, the V gene TRBV20-1; 9 nucleotides align to TRBD2. This CDR3 spans 16 amino acids. V lost 3 bases and J lost 1; bases outside the gene matches: 6. Germline lookup yields CDR1 DFQATT and CDR2 SNEGSKA (reference sequence). The CDR3 loop reads CSASALAGLNTGELFF. CDR3 nucleotide sequence: TGCAGTGCTAGCGCGCTAGCGGGGCTGAACACCGGGGAGCTGTTTTTT.

There are a few counts of this clonotype. The chain joins TRBV19 to TRBJ1-5, with TRBD1 as a possible D gene (5 bases). The CDR3 has 15 amino acids. V dropped 6 bases and J dropped 3 bases, with 15 bases sitting between them. CDR1 is LNHDA, CDR2 SQIVND, per germline (reference sequence). The chain's CDR3 is CASRARRATNQPQHF. CDR3 DNA: TGTGCCAGTAGGGCCCGCAGGGCCACCAATCAGCCCCAGCATTTT.

The genes are TRBV2 and TRBJ2-3, with TRBD2 identical over 11 bases. The length of the CDR3 is 14 residues. Per germline, CDR1 SNHLY and CDR2 FYNNEI. The junction had 5 bases not matched to a gene; V was cut back by 3 bases and J by 9 bases. The CDR3 loop reads CASSESLAGGTQYF. CDR3 in DNA: TGTGCCAGCAGTGAGTCCCTAGCGGGAGGCACGCAGTATTTT.

The chain employs TRBV5-4 and TRBJ2-3; possibly TRBD2 for D (5 bases). This CDR3 has 15 residues. The V end was cut by 1 base, the J end by 2 bases, with 11 bases between. Germline V gene sequence: CDR1 SGHNT, CDR2 YYREEE (reference sequence). CDR3 bases: TGTGCCAGCAGCTTGCTCGGACTTGACACAGATACGCAGTATTTT. This sequence encodes CASSLLGLDTDTQYF.

This chain uses TRBV15 with TRBJ1-5; D is possibly TRBD1 (6 bases). This CDR3 spans 13 amino acids. Trimming left V 5 bases short and J 4 bases short, with 9 bases between. Germline V gene lookup returns CDR1 LNHNV and CDR2 YYDKDF (reference sequence). CDR3 sequence: CATSGQGNQPQHF. As DNA, the CDR3 is TGTGCCACCAGCGGCCAGGGGAATCAGCCCCAGCATTTT.

V and J are TRBV5-1 and TRBJ2-7; D possibly uses TRBD1 or TRBD2 (5 bases each). V dropped 4 bases and J dropped 5 bases, with 13 bases sitting between them. CDR3 length equals 13 residues. Germline V lookup: CDR1 SGHRS, CDR2 YFSETQ. CDR3 amino acids: CASSRDLKDEQYF. DNA of the CDR3: TGCGCCAGCAGCCGGGACCTGAAGGACGAGCAGTACTTC.

This clonotype has only a few counts. The chain joins TRBV28 to TRBJ1-2; 9 bases map to TRBD1. Germline values: CDR1 MDHEN, CDR2 SYDVKM. V lost 3 bases, J lost 5 bases, and 10 bases stayed unmatched. CDR3 size: 16 residues. CDR3 protein: CASSFLGGGQGYGYTF. The DNA of the CDR3 is TGTGCCAGCAGTTTCTTAGGCGGGGGACAGGGTTATGGCTACACCTTC.

The rearrangement uses TRBV30 and TRBJ2-7; 13 bases line up with TRBD2. This CDR3 has 16 residues. With 7 bases clipped from V and 0 bases from J, the junction kept 9 bases outside the gene matches. Germline V gene lookup returns CDR1 GTSNPN and CDR2 SVGIG (reference sequence). The CDR3 loop is CASLGLAGASSYEQYF. The CDR3 nucleotides are TGTGCCTCCCTAGGACTAGCGGGAGCCTCCTCCTACGAGCAGTACTTC.

This clonotype was counted only a few times. The chain couples TRBV7-9 to TRBJ2-3; no clear D. V lost 5 bases, J lost 4 bases, and 10 bases lay in between. Germline CDR1 and CDR2: SEHNR and FQNEAQ (reference sequence). CDR3 length: 13 amino acids. The DNA of the CDR3 is TGTGCCAGCAGCCCAACTGACCCAGATACGCAGTATTTT. It is translated as CASSPTDPDTQYF. Using reference TRBV7-9 and TRBJ2-3 for the parts outside the CDR3, the full variable domain is DTGVSQNPRHKITKRGQNVTFRCDPISEHNRLYWYRQTLGQGPEFLTYFQNEAQLEKSRLLSDRFSAERPKGSFSTLEIQRTEQGDSAMYLCASSPTDPDTQYFGPGTRLTVL.

This clonotype was counted many times. The chain carries TRBV2 and TRBJ2-2, with unresolved D. Germline CDR1 and CDR2: SNHLY and FYNNEI. This CDR3 comprises 13 residues. The ends were cut back, 3 bases at V and 0 bases at J, with 2 bases in the middle. In DNA, the CDR3 is TGTGCCAGCAGTGACCCGAACACCGGGGAGCTGTTTTTT. The encoded protein is CASSDPNTGELFF.